Below, one TCR beta chain is given with its context. V gave up 1 base and J gave up 7 bases; unmatched junction bases: 7. The CDR3 length is 15 residues. The germline V gene encodes CDR1 SGDLS and CDR2 YYNGEE. The sample comes from a study of blood T cell repertoires in COVID-19. The assay was immunoSEQ multiplex PCR, and TCRdb's table has in-frame clones only and misses some. The sample holds under 250,000 clones; more than 75% are singletons and the top ten take roughly 10%. The sequencing sample was made of peripheral blood. The clonotype comes from a middle-aged man with COVID-19, enrolled during active disease. J is TRBJ2-1 and V is TRBV9; 8 positions agree with TRBD2. CDR3: CASSVTLAGRNEQFF. Written as DNA, the CDR3 is TGTGCCAGCAGCGTAACCCTAGCGGGTAGGAATGAGCAGTTCTTC.